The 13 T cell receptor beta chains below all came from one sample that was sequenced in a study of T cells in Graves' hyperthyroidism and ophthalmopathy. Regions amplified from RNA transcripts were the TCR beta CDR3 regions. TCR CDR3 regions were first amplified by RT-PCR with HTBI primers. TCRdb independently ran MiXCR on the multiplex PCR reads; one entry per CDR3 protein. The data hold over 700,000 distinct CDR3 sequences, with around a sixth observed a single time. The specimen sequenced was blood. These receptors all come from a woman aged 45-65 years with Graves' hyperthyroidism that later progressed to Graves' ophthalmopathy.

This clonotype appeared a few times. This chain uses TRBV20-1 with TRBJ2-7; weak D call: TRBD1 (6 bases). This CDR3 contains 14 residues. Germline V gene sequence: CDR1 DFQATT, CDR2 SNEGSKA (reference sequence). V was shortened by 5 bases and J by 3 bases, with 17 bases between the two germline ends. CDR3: CSAVKTGPVYEQYF. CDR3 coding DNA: TGCAGTGCTGTCAAGACAGGCCCGGTCTACGAGCAGTACTTC.

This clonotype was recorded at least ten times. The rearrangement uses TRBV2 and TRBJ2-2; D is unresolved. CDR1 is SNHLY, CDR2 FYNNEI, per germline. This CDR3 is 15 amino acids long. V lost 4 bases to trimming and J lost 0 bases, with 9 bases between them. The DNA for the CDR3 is TGTGCCAGCAGTGTGGGCCGCTCGAACACCGGGGAGCTGTTTTTT. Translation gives CASSVGRSNTGELFF.

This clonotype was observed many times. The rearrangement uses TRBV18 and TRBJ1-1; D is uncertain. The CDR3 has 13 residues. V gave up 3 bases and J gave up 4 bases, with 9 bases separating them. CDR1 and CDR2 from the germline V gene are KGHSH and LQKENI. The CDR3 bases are TGTGCCAGCTCACCGCCTGTAGTCACTGAAGCTTTCTTT. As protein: CASSPPVVTEAFF. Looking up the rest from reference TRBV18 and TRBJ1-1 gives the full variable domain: NAGVMQNPRHLVRRRGQEARLRCSPMKGHSHVYWYRQLPEEGLKFMVYLQKENIIDESGMPKERFSAEFPKEGPSILRIQQVVRGDSAAYFCASSPPVVTEAFFGQGTRLTVV.

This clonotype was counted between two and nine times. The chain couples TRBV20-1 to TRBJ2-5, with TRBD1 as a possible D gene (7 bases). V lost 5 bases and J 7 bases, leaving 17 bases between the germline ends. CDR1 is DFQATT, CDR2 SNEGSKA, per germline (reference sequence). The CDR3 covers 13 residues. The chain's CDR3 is CSASRAGQMTQYF. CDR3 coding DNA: TGCAGTGCTTCTCGGGCGGGACAGATGACCCAGTACTTC.

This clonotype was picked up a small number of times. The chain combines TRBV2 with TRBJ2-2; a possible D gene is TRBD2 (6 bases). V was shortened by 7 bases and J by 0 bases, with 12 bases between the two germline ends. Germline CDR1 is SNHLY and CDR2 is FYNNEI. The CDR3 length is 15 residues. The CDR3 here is CASKGLIANTGELFF. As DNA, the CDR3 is TGTGCCAGCAAGGGACTTATCGCGAACACCGGGGAGCTGTTTTTT.

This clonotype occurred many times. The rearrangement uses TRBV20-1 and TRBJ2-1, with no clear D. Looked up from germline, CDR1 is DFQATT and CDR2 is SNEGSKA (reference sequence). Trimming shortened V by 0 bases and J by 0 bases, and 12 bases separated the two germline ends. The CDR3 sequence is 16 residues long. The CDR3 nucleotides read TGCAGTGCTAGAGATGATGGCTATAGCTCCTACAATGAGCAGTTCTTC. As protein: CSARDDGYSSYNEQFF.

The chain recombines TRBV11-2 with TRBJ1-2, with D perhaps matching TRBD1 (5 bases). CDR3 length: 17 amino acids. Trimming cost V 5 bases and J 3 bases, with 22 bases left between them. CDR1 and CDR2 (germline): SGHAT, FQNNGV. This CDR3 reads CASSQASLFGGDYGYTF. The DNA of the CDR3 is TGTGCCAGCAGCCAAGCCTCCTTATTTGGGGGTGACTATGGCTACACCTTC. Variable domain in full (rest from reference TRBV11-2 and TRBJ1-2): EAGVAQSPRYKIIEKRQSVAFWCNPISGHATLYWYQQILGQGPKLLIQFQNNGVVDDSQLPKDRFSAERLKGVDSTLKIQPAKLEDSAVYLCASSQASLFGGDYGYTFGSGTRLTVV.

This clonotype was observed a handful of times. CDR3: CASSLSPRTSFPDTQYF. CDR3 coding DNA: TGTGCCAGCAGCTTATCCCCCCGGACTAGTTTCCCAGATACGCAGTATTTT. The chain has TRBV7-9 and TRBJ2-3; 7 bases line up with TRBD2. V trimming: 2 bases; J trimming: 4 bases; junction bases outside the gene matches: 12. Germline-derived CDR1 and CDR2 are SEHNR and FQNEAQ (reference sequence). The CDR3 is made up of 17 amino acids.

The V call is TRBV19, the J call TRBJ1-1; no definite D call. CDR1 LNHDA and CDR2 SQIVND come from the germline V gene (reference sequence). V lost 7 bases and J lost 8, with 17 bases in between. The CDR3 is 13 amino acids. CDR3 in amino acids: CASMAGLKLEAFF. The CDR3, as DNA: TGTGCCAGTATGGCGGGATTAAAACTCGAAGCTTTCTTT. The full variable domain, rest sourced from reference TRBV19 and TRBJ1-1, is DGGITQSPKYLFRKEGQNVTLSCEQNLNHDAMYWYRQDPGQGLRLIYYSQIVNDFQKGDIAEGYSVSREKKESFPLTVTSAQKNPTAFYLCASMAGLKLEAFFGQGTRLTVV.

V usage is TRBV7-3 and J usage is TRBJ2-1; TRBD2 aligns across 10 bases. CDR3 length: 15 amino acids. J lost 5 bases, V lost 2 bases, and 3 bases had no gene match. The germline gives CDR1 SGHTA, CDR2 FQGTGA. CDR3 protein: CASSLSSGGDNEQFF. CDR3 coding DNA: TGTGCCAGCAGCTTATCTAGCGGGGGAGACAATGAGCAGTTCTTC. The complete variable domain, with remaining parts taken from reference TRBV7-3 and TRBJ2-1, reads GAGVSQTPSNKVTEKGKYVELRCDPISGHTALYWYRQSLGQGPEFLIYFQGTGAADDSGLPNDRFFAVRPEGSVSTLKIQRTERGDSAVYLCASSLSSGGDNEQFFGPGTRLTVL.

The CDR3 nucleotides read TGCAGTGCTAGATTGACAGGGGAGAACACTGAAGCTTTCTTT. This translates into CSARLTGENTEAFF. The chain has TRBV20-1 and TRBJ1-1; 8 nucleotides line up with TRBD1. The germline gives CDR1 DFQATT, CDR2 SNEGSKA (reference sequence). J was trimmed by 1 base and V by 2 bases; bases with no gene match: 3. The CDR3 totals 14 residues.

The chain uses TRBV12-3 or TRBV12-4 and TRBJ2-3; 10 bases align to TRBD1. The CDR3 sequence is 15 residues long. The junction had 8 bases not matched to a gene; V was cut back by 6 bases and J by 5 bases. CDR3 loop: CASREGQGTVDTQYF. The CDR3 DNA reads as TGTGCCAGCAGGGAGGGACAGGGGACGGTAGATACGCAGTATTTT.

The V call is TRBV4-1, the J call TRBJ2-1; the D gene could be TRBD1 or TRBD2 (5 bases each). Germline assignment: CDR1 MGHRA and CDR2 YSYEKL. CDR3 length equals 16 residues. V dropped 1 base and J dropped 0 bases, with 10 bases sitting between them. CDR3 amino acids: CASSQAMGPSYNEQFF. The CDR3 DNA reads TGCGCCAGCAGCCAAGCAATGGGACCCTCCTACAATGAGCAGTTCTTC.